The clone carrying this T cell receptor beta chain was detected many times. The record originates from a study of kidney transplant recipient with SARS-CoV-2 infection. V lost 4 bases to trimming and J lost 1 base; unmatched junction nucleotides: 3. The CDR3 sequence is 14 residues long. TCRdb re-analysed the reads in MiXCR, keeping a single row per CDR3 protein. The sample comprises 200,000 to 300,000 distinct CDR3 sequences, about 28% of which are singletons, and more than 6.5% rests with the top ten. J is TRBJ2-7 and V is TRBV12-3 or TRBV12-4; 8 positions match TRBD1. This specimen was a blood sample, taken at baseline and on day 111 from a kidney transplant recipient. The source is a male patient aged 25-45 years who had COVID-19 and was a kidney transplant recipient. The graft donor may have given rise to some T cells. The CDR3 reads CASSYQGASYEQYF. In DNA form, the CDR3 reads TGTGCCAGCAGTTACCAGGGGGCTTCCTACGAGCAGTACTTC.